Following are 29 T cell receptor beta chains from one sample sequenced in a study of CDR3 diversity in severe acne. TCRdb used MiXCR to reprocess the PCR reads, holding one entry per CDR3 protein. The sample carries around 94,000 distinct CDR3 sequences, 45% to 60% recorded once. Specimen: blood. The receptors were gathered from a male donor with acne.

This clonotype was detected many times. The chain has TRBV20-1 and TRBJ2-5, with 9 nucleotides matching TRBD1. CDR1 is DFQATT, CDR2 SNEGSKA, per germline (reference sequence). The CDR3 extends over 14 amino acids. With V trimmed by 5 bases and J by 5 bases, 9 bases remained unmatched. CDR3 DNA: TGCAGTGCTGAAGGACAGGGGAGTTGGGAGACCCAGTACTTC. Amino acids: CSAEGQGSWETQYF.

The J gene is TRBJ2-3, the V gene TRBV2, with TRBD2 identical over 7 bases. With V trimmed by 3 bases and J by 6 bases, 6 bases remained unmatched. Germline assignment: CDR1 SNHLY and CDR2 FYNNEI. The CDR3 consists of 14 residues. The CDR3 region has the DNA TGTGCCAGCAGTGAGAGCGGGACGCACGATACGCAGTATTTT. This encodes CASSESGTHDTQYF.

This clonotype appeared many times. The chain uses TRBV4-1 and TRBJ2-7; no reliable D call. The CDR3 sequence is 13 residues long. Germline V gene lookup returns CDR1 MGHRA and CDR2 YSYEKL. Trimming cost V 1 base and J 5 bases, with 9 bases left between them. The CDR3 region is CASSQVRVDEQYF. CDR3 nucleotides: TGCGCCAGCAGCCAAGTTCGTGTGGACGAGCAGTACTTC.

The CDR3 sequence is CSAPSRPDRDTEAFF. Written as DNA, the CDR3 is TGCAGTGCCCCGTCTCGTCCGGACAGGGACACTGAAGCTTTCTTT. The chain uses TRBV20-1 and TRBJ1-1; 8 nucleotides align to TRBD1. Germline CDR1 DFQATT, CDR2 SNEGSKA (reference sequence). V trimming: 6 bases; J trimming: 3 bases; junction bases outside the gene matches: 12. This CDR3 contains 15 residues.

The chain is built from TRBV4-1 and TRBJ2-2, with TRBD2 identical over 10 bases. CDR1 is MGHRA, CDR2 YSYEKL, per germline. J was trimmed by 6 bases and V by 6 bases; bases with no gene match: 16. The CDR3 is made up of 18 amino acids. For the CDR3, the DNA is TGCGCCAGCAGGTCCGATCAAGAGCCTAGCGGGAGTGCCGGGGAGCTGTTTTTT. It translates to CASRSDQEPSGSAGELFF.

In this sample, this clonotype turned up a few times. V and J are TRBV4-1 and TRBJ1-2, with a possible D match to TRBD1 (5 bases). The CDR3 totals 14 residues. V was shortened by 2 bases and J by 4 bases, with 11 bases between the two germline ends. Germline lookup yields CDR1 MGHRA and CDR2 YSYEKL. The CDR3 sequence is CASSQPDSIYGYTF. CDR3 in DNA: TGCGCCAGCAGCCAACCTGACAGTATCTATGGCTACACCTTC.

This rearrangement joins TRBV9 to TRBJ2-7; TRBD2 aligns across 8 bases. The CDR3 consists of 16 residues. Germline V gene sequence: CDR1 SGDLS, CDR2 YYNGEE. The V and J ends lost 4 bases and 0 bases, in that order; junction bases with no gene match: 9. In nucleotides, the CDR3 is TGTGCCAGCAGCACAGACTTAGCGGGATCCTCCTACGAGCAGTACTTC. Translated: CASSTDLAGSSYEQYF.

The V and J genes are TRBV2 and TRBJ2-7, with 10 bases fitting TRBD1. The V gene's germline CDR1 is SNHLY and CDR2 FYNNEI. This CDR3 spans 14 amino acids. The V gene end was trimmed by 5 bases and the J gene end by 5 bases; junction bases not matched to a gene: 6. The CDR3 DNA reads as TGTGCCAGCAGTCGGGACAGGGGTTACCACGAGCAGTACTTC. Protein: CASSRDRGYHEQYF.

In this sample, this clonotype turned up a few times. The chain carries TRBV20-1 and TRBJ2-3; 8 bases line up with TRBD2. V dropped 5 bases and J dropped 4; count of bases not matched to a gene: 8. The length of the CDR3 is 14 residues. Germline CDR1 reads DFQATT; CDR2 reads SNEGSKA (reference sequence). The CDR3 DNA follows: TGCAGTGCTCGCATCCTAGCGGGCGCAGATACGCAGTATTTT. Translation gives CSARILAGADTQYF.

This chain joins TRBV28 and TRBJ1-2; possible D gene TRBD1, 6 bases. Germline assignment: CDR1 MDHEN and CDR2 SYDVKM. The V gene lost 8 bases and the J gene lost 2 bases, with 15 bases spanning the gap. This CDR3 has 14 amino acids. The CDR3 loop is CASQRSGQNYGYTF. CDR3 bases: TGTGCCAGCCAAAGGAGTGGACAGAACTATGGCTACACCTTC.

V gene TRBV7-8 combines with J gene TRBJ2-7; 10 positions agree with TRBD2. Looked up from germline, CDR1 is SGHVS and CDR2 is FQNEAQ. Germline trimming cut 7 bases from V and 6 bases from J; bases unmatched to any gene: 6. The CDR3 is made up of 13 amino acids. The CDR3 region has the DNA TGTGCCAGCAACCCAGTAGCGGGAGGCGAGCAGTACTTC. This codes for CASNPVAGGEQYF.

This clonotype was detected many times. The rearrangement links TRBV19 to TRBJ2-1, with 9 nucleotides matching TRBD2. V trimming: 10 bases; J trimming: 8 bases; junction bases outside the gene matches: 9. Germline V gene data show CDR1 as LNHDA and CDR2 as SQIVND (reference sequence). This CDR3 contains 13 residues. CDR3 coding DNA: TGTGCCACCAGTAGCGGGAGAACCGATGAGCAGTTCTTC. Its protein is CATSSGRTDEQFF. The entire variable domain, with the rest obtained from reference TRBV19 and TRBJ2-1, is as follows: DGGITQSPKYLFRKEGQNVTLSCEQNLNHDAMYWYRQDPGQGLRLIYYSQIVNDFQKGDIAEGYSVSREKKESFPLTVTSAQKNPTAFYLCATSSGRTDEQFFGPGTRLTVL.

This clonotype was detected many times. The chain recombines TRBV6-5 with TRBJ2-7; 10 bases line up with TRBD1. Germline assignment: CDR1 MNHEY and CDR2 SVGAGI. V was clipped by 5 bases and J by 4 bases; unmatched bases: 5. The CDR3 length is 14 residues. DNA of the CDR3: TGTGCCAGCAGTCGGACAGGGGGTGGGTACGAGCAGTACGTC. Translating gives CASSRTGGGYEQYV.

The V call is TRBV5-1, the J call TRBJ2-1, with 14 bases identical to TRBD2. J lost 9 bases, V lost 2 bases, and 13 bases had no gene match. CDR1 is SGHRS, CDR2 YFSETQ, per germline. The CDR3 contains 18 residues. The CDR3: CASSLDGTSGSSGSEQFF. DNA of the CDR3: TGCGCCAGCAGCTTAGACGGGACTAGCGGGAGTTCAGGCAGTGAGCAGTTCTTC.

Concerning this clonotype itself: The junction and the germline gene differ at one end; a read error may be behind it. This chain uses TRBV9 with TRBJ1-6; 9 nucleotides agree with TRBD1. The CDR3 runs to 12 residues. CDR1 and CDR2 (germline): SGDLS, YYNGEE. The CDR3 is CTSSAGQGPLHF. The CDR3 nucleotides are TGTACCAGCAGCGCGGGACAGGGACCCCTCCACTTT.

This clonotype was observed at least ten times. This chain links TRBV10-2 with TRBJ1-5; D is unclear. CDR3 length: 12 residues. The germline CDR1 and CDR2 sequences are WSHSY and SAAADI. Between the trimmed V and J ends, which lost 4 bases and 4 bases, there was a span of 5 bases. The CDR3 coding sequence is TGCGCCAGCAGTGGCGGGAATCAGCCCCAGCATTTT. As protein: CASSGGNQPQHF.

This clonotype has a single count. This sequence joins TRBV7-8 and TRBJ2-7; TRBD2 matches at 15 bases. This CDR3 spans 18 amino acids. J gave up 5 bases and V 6 bases, and 14 bases lay outside the gene matches. CDR1 and CDR2 from the germline V gene are SGHVS and FQNEAQ. This CDR3 reads CASSHQTGTSGGLNEQYF. Written as DNA, the CDR3 is TGTGCCAGCAGTCACCAAACCGGGACTAGCGGGGGGTTGAACGAGCAGTACTTC.

This clonotype was seen more than once but under ten times. The chain uses TRBV13 and TRBJ1-3; unclear D gene. The CDR3 is 15 amino acids. The germline V gene has CDR1 PRHDT and CDR2 FYEKMQ (reference sequence). Trimming stripped 1 base from V and 4 bases from J, with 11 bases between. The CDR3 spells CASSLVWRSGNTIYF. The CDR3 DNA sequence: TGTGCCAGCAGCTTAGTGTGGCGATCCGGAAACACCATATATTTT.

The rearrangement links TRBV25-1 to TRBJ2-7; D is tentatively TRBD1 or TRBD2 (5 bases each). V lost 3 bases, J lost 6 bases, and 15 bases lay in between. The CDR3 is 14 residues long. CDR1 and CDR2 from the germline V gene are MGHDK and SYGVNS. The CDR3: CASSDREPYSEQYF. In nucleotides, the CDR3 is TGTGCCAGCAGTGACAGGGAGCCATACTCCGAGCAGTACTTC.

The chain joins TRBV12-3 or TRBV12-4 to TRBJ1-5; D might be TRBD1 (5 bases). The CDR3 is made up of 16 amino acids. Trimming cost V 3 bases and J 0 bases, with 12 bases left between them. The CDR3 here is CASSLGGEGSNQPQHF. The CDR3 nucleotides are TGTGCCAGCAGTTTGGGGGGTGAGGGTAGCAATCAGCCCCAGCATTTT.

The J gene is TRBJ2-3, the V gene TRBV19; perhaps TRBD1 as D (5 bases). The V gene's germline CDR1 is LNHDA and CDR2 SQIVND (reference sequence). Trimming cost V 4 bases and J 1 base, with 18 bases left between them. The CDR3 spans 17 residues. The CDR3 reads CASSRGLTWGGTDTQYF. DNA of the CDR3: TGTGCCAGTAGTAGAGGTTTGACGTGGGGCGGCACAGATACGCAGTATTTT. The full variable domain, in which reference TRBV19 and TRBJ2-3 provide the parts outside the CDR3, is DGGITQSPKYLFRKEGQNVTLSCEQNLNHDAMYWYRQDPGQGLRLIYYSQIVNDFQKGDIAEGYSVSREKKESFPLTVTSAQKNPTAFYLCASSRGLTWGGTDTQYFGPGTRLTVL.

V is TRBV9 and J is TRBJ2-1; D is unclear. CDR1 and CDR2 (germline): SGDLS, YYNGEE. The CDR3 contains 11 residues. Between the trimmed V and J ends, which lost 3 bases and 10 bases, there was a span of 8 bases. Here the CDR3 reads CASSDSVEQFF. The DNA of the CDR3 is TGTGCCAGCAGCGACTCAGTAGAGCAGTTCTTC. The entire variable domain, with the rest obtained from reference TRBV9 and TRBJ2-1, is as follows: DSGVTQTPKHLITATGQRVTLRCSPRSGDLSVYWYQQSLDQGLQFLIQYYNGEERAKGNILERFSAQQFPDLHSELNLSSLELGDSALYFCASSDSVEQFFGPGTRLTVL.

About this clonotype: It may be a read error: a sequence one base away is much more abundant. The V gene is TRBV5-1, the J gene TRBJ1-4; no clear D gene. Germline CDR1 is SGHRS and CDR2 is YFSETQ. The CDR3 has 15 amino acids. V was cut by 0 bases and J by 0 bases, with 6 bases left in between. The CDR3 here is CASSLATATNEKLFF. The CDR3 DNA reads as TGCGCCAGCAGCTTGGCCACAGCAACTAATGAAAAACTGTTTTTT.

The chain joins TRBV6-6 to TRBJ2-5; 14 bases line up with TRBD2. The V segment lost 5 bases and the J segment 3 bases; nucleotides outside the gene matches: 8. This CDR3 region has 17 residues. Germline V lookup: CDR1 MNHNY, CDR2 SVGAGI (reference sequence). CDR3 sequence: CASSVPGTSGRKETQYF. In DNA form, the CDR3 reads TGTGCCAGCAGTGTACCCGGGACTAGCGGGAGAAAAGAGACCCAGTACTTC.

This sequence joins TRBV20-1 and TRBJ2-7; the match to TRBD1 covers 7 bases. This CDR3 comprises 12 residues. Trimming at V came to 4 bases and at J to 4 bases, leaving 4 bases not matched to a gene. Germline CDR1 is DFQATT and CDR2 is SNEGSKA (reference sequence). The DNA of the CDR3 is TGCAGTGCTACGAAGGGACAGTACGAGCAGTACTTC. Its translation is CSATKGQYEQYF.

Comments on this clonotype: At one end, the junction sequence differs from germline, possibly due to a read error. This chain joins TRBV12-3 or TRBV12-4 and TRBJ2-7, with D perhaps matching TRBD2 (5 bases). This CDR3 contains 15 residues. CDR3 bases: TGTGCCGGCAGCGTAGGCACGGGCCCGGGGTACGAGCAGTACTTC. Translation gives CAGSVGTGPGYEQYF.

This clonotype appeared a few times. This rearrangement joins TRBV10-3 to TRBJ1-1; D gene unclear. The CDR3 is made up of 13 amino acids. The V and J ends lost 1 base and 3 bases respectively, with 6 bases between them. Germline CDR1 and CDR2: ENHRY and SYGVKD. The CDR3 sequence is CAISELVDTEAFF. CDR3 bases: TGTGCCATCAGTGAGTTGGTAGACACTGAAGCTTTCTTT.

The gene calls are TRBV28 and TRBJ1-1; D remains ambiguous. V was pared by 2 bases and J by 0 bases, with 10 bases between. This CDR3 is 15 amino acids long. Germline V gives CDR1 MDHEN, CDR2 SYDVKM. The CDR3, as DNA: TGTGCCAGCAGTTTAAATGGTGCGTTGAACACTGAAGCTTTCTTT. Translation: CASSLNGALNTEAFF.

This clonotype is classed as medium-sized (0.01 to 0.1%). This chain connects TRBV19 to TRBJ2-3; TRBD1 might be the D (6 bases). Trimming removed 5 bases at V and 1 base at J, with 10 bases between. Germline V lookup: CDR1 LNHDA, CDR2 SQIVND (reference sequence). CDR3 length equals 14 residues. As DNA, the CDR3 is TGTGCCAGTAGTCTCCGGACAGGCACAGATACGCAGTATTTT. It translates to CASSLRTGTDTQYF.